Each of the 12 T cell receptor beta chains below was sequenced from the same sample in a study of T cells in Graves' hyperthyroidism and ophthalmopathy. TCR beta CDR3 region amplification was performed from RNA transcripts. The study used the HTBI primer set for a first-round RT-PCR of the TCR CDR3. TCRdb independently ran MiXCR on the multiplex PCR reads; one entry per CDR3 protein. This table holds some 700,000 distinct CDR3 sequences, about 18% found once. The sample taken for sequencing was blood. The receptors shown here come from a man between 50 and 59 years old with Graves' hyperthyroidism.

This clonotype showed up many times. This chain connects TRBV7-9 to TRBJ2-2, with 11 bases fitting TRBD2. The CDR3 has 16 amino acids. CDR1 and CDR2 from the germline V gene are SEHNR and FQNEAQ (reference sequence). V lost 5 bases, J lost 6 bases, and 8 bases stayed unmatched. The CDR3 spells CASSGSPSGRSGELFF. The DNA for the CDR3 is TGTGCCAGCAGCGGAAGTCCTAGCGGGAGGTCCGGGGAGCTGTTTTTT.

This chain uses TRBV20-1 with TRBJ1-2; D might be TRBD1 (6 bases). Germline V gene lookup returns CDR1 DFQATT and CDR2 SNEGSKA (reference sequence). V lost 2 bases, J lost 5 bases, and 9 bases lay in between. The CDR3 is made up of 12 amino acids. CDR3 sequence (DNA): TGCAGTGCTAGATTCAGGGGATATGGCTACACCTTC. Amino acid sequence: CSARFRGYGYTF.

The V gene is TRBV19, the J gene TRBJ2-7; 8 bases line up with TRBD1. The CDR3 length is 13 residues. The germline CDR1 and CDR2 sequences are LNHDA and SQIVND (reference sequence). Trimming cost V 9 bases and J 3 bases; bases outside gene matches: 7. CDR3 nucleotide sequence: TGTGCCAGCTGCCTAACAGGGGGCTACGAGCAGTACTTC. Its protein is CASCLTGGYEQYF.

The chain combines TRBV30 with TRBJ1-1, with D hard to call. The V and J ends lost 3 bases and 0 bases respectively, with 8 bases between them. Germline V gene data show CDR1 as GTSNPN and CDR2 as SVGIG (reference sequence). CDR3 length: 13 residues. CDR3 loop: CAWSRTVNTEAFF. CDR3 sequence (DNA): TGTGCCTGGAGCCGAACTGTGAACACTGAAGCTTTCTTT.

This clonotype has a count of ten or more. This rearrangement joins TRBV7-2 to TRBJ2-5; the D gene is possibly TRBD2 (5 bases). The germline CDR1 and CDR2 sequences are SGHTA and FQGNSA. Trimming cost V 0 bases and J 5 bases, with 10 bases left between them. CDR3 length: 14 amino acids. For the CDR3, the DNA is TGTGCCAGCAGCTTAGCGGGCAGAGGGGAGACCCAGTACTTC. Residues: CASSLAGRGETQYF. The entire variable domain, with the rest obtained from reference TRBV7-2 and TRBJ2-5, is as follows: GAGVSQSPSNKVTEKGKDVELRCDPISGHTALYWYRQSLGQGLEFLIYFQGNSAPDKSGLPSDRFSAERTGGSVSTLTIQRTQQEDSAVYLCASSLAGRGETQYFGPGTRLLVL.

This clonotype was seen many times. The chain carries TRBV7-2 and TRBJ2-3, with a possible D match to TRBD1 (5 bases). The CDR3 consists of 17 residues. Germline V gene sequence: CDR1 SGHTA, CDR2 FQGNSA. V was pared by 1 base and J by 1 base, with 15 bases between. The CDR3 sequence is CASSLETGPRGTDTQYF. The CDR3 nucleotides read TGTGCCAGCAGCTTAGAAACAGGTCCCAGGGGCACAGATACGCAGTATTTT. The entire variable domain, with the rest obtained from reference TRBV7-2 and TRBJ2-3, is as follows: GAGVSQSPSNKVTEKGKDVELRCDPISGHTALYWYRQSLGQGLEFLIYFQGNSAPDKSGLPSDRFSAERTGGSVSTLTIQRTQQEDSAVYLCASSLETGPRGTDTQYFGPGTRLTVL.

This clonotype has at least ten counts. The chain has TRBV20-1 and TRBJ1-2; the D gene is possibly TRBD1 (5 bases). This CDR3 comprises 12 residues. With 8 bases removed from V and 2 bases from J, the gap between germline ends came to 12 bases. Germline V gene lookup returns CDR1 DFQATT and CDR2 SNEGSKA (reference sequence). The CDR3 is CSSTDSNYGYTF. The CDR3, as DNA: TGCAGTTCAACTGACAGCAACTATGGCTACACCTTC.

This chain joins TRBV28 and TRBJ1-6, with a possible D match to TRBD1 (5 bases). Germline V gives CDR1 MDHEN, CDR2 SYDVKM. Trimming took off 5 bases at V and 10 bases at J, with 15 bases between the two ends. The CDR3 runs 14 residues. This CDR3 is CASSPPPRVSPLHF. In nucleotides, the CDR3 is TGTGCCAGCAGTCCCCCACCCAGGGTCTCACCCCTCCACTTT.

This clonotype was detected many times. The gene calls are TRBV7-6 and TRBJ2-3; possible D gene TRBD1, 5 bases. The CDR3 has 15 residues. Germline CDR1 SGHVS, CDR2 FNYEAQ. V lost 1 base and J lost 0, with 8 bases in between. CDR3 DNA: TGTGCCAGCAGCTTAGAGGCAGGGAGCACAGATACGCAGTATTTT. Its protein product is CASSLEAGSTDTQYF.

Many counts were recorded for this clonotype. V is TRBV7-3 and J is TRBJ2-3; D remains unclear. V was pared by 4 bases and J by 2 bases, with 7 bases between. Germline lookup yields CDR1 SGHTA and CDR2 FQGTGA. CDR3 length: 13 amino acids. CDR3 in DNA: TGTGCCAGCAGCTCCGGGCCCACAGATACGCAGTATTTT. This translates into CASSSGPTDTQYF.

In this sample, this clonotype turned up a few times. V gene TRBV6-1 combines with J gene TRBJ2-2; 7 positions match TRBD2. Germline V gene data show CDR1 as MNHNS and CDR2 as SASEGT. After removal of 5 bases from V and 4 bases from J, the junction contained 7 bases not matched to a gene. The CDR3 is 15 amino acids. The CDR3 reads CASSIREARTGELFF. CDR3 sequence (DNA): TGTGCCAGCAGTATACGGGAGGCCCGCACCGGGGAGCTGTTTTTT.

This clonotype appeared many times. The CDR3 region is CASSLSRAGGRYNEQFF. In DNA form, the CDR3 reads TGTGCCAGCAGTTTATCCCGGGCAGGGGGCAGGTACAATGAGCAGTTCTTC. This chain connects TRBV28 to TRBJ2-1, with 8 nucleotides matching TRBD1. V was clipped by 1 base and J by 4 bases; unmatched bases: 9. The CDR3 length is 17 residues. Germline lookup yields CDR1 MDHEN and CDR2 SYDVKM.